This T cell receptor beta chain is from a study of T cells in Graves' hyperthyroidism and ophthalmopathy. Trimming removed 9 bases at V and 4 bases at J, with 19 bases between. The CDR3 is 15 amino acids. Germline lookup yields CDR1 SGHRS and CDR2 YFSETQ. Whole-study findings and limits: From stable hyperthyroidism, ophthalmopathy was set apart by a 13 V-J model.

RNA transcripts yielded amplified TCR beta CDR3 regions. With the HTBI primer set, the TCR CDR3 went through a first round of RT-PCR. TCRdb called the multiplex PCR reads again in MiXCR, with one record for every CDR3 protein. The sample contains a few hundred thousand distinct CDR3 sequences, 46% of which appear only once. As for this clonotype: The antigen is unknown.

Clinical symptoms, serum thyroxine, TRAb, thyroid ultrasound and orbital computed tomography established diagnosis. J is TRBJ2-2 and V is TRBV5-1, with a possible D match to TRBD2 (7 bases). The sequence derives from a woman aged 18 to 35 with Graves' hyperthyroidism. Sequencing was performed on peripheral blood or thyroid tissue (not recorded which). CDR3 nucleotide sequence: TGCGCCACTCAGAGAGGGGGGGCGATCACCGGGGAGCTGTTTTTT. Protein sequence: CATQRGGAITGELFF. Variable domain in full (rest from reference TRBV5-1 and TRBJ2-2): KAGVTQTPRYLIKTRGQQVTLSCSPISGHRSVSWYQQTPGQGLQFLFEYFSETQRNKGNFPGRFSGRQFSNSRSEMNVSTLELGDSALYLCATQRGGAITGELFFGEGSRLTVL.